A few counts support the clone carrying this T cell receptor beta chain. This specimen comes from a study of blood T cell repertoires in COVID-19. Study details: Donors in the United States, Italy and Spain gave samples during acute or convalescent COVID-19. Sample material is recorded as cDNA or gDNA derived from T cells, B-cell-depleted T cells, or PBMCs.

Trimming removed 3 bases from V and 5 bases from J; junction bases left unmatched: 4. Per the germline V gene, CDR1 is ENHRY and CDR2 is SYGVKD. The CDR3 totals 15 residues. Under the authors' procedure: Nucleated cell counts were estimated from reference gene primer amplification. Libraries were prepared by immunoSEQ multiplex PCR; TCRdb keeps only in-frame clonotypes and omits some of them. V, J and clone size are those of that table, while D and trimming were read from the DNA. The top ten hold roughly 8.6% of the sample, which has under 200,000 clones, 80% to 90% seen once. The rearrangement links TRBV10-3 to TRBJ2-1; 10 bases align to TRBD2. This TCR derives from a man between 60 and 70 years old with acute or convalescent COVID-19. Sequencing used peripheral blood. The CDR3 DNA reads TGTGCCATCAGTGACAGACTAGCGGGTGACAATGAGCAGTTCTTC. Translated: CAISDRLAGDNEQFF.